Presented here are 23 T cell receptor beta chains from one specimen sequenced in a study of blood T cell repertoires in COVID-19. Profiling relied on immunoSEQ multiplex PCR, and the TCRdb table lists in-frame clones only, not all of them. The sample contains 55,000 to 70,000 clones, 82% of which appear only once. Source material: peripheral blood. These receptors were taken from a woman in her sixties with acute or convalescent COVID-19.

The V call is TRBV11-2, the J call TRBJ1-1; D perhaps matches TRBD1 (6 bases). V was clipped by 10 bases and J by 5 bases, with 8 bases between them. Per germline, CDR1 SGHAT and CDR2 FQNNGV. This CDR3 is built from 10 residues. Here the CDR3 reads CATQGTEAFF. DNA of the CDR3: TGTGCCACCCAGGGGACTGAAGCTTTCTTT.

V and J are TRBV5-1 and TRBJ1-2, with D perhaps TRBD1 (6 bases). This CDR3 spans 13 amino acids. Between the trimmed V and J ends, which lost 4 bases and 5 bases, there was a span of 12 bases. The germline V gene has CDR1 SGHRS and CDR2 YFSETQ. This chain's CDR3 is CASSQTGYYGYTF. The DNA for the CDR3 is TGCGCCAGCAGCCAAACAGGGTATTATGGCTACACCTTC.

The chain recombines TRBV27 with TRBJ2-7, with 9 bases matching TRBD1. V gave up 6 bases and J gave up 7 bases; unmatched junction bases: 7. The CDR3 sequence is 13 residues long. Germline loops: CDR1 MNHEY, CDR2 SMNVEV (reference sequence). The CDR3 DNA reads TGTGCCAGCAGGAGGGACAGGGCGTGGGAGCAGTACTTC. Its translation is CASRRDRAWEQYF.

V is TRBV6-6 and J is TRBJ1-1; TRBD1 might be the D (6 bases). V dropped 2 bases and J dropped 8 bases, with 18 bases sitting between them. CDR1 and CDR2 from the germline V gene are MNHNY and SVGAGI (reference sequence). CDR3 length: 15 amino acids. The CDR3 nucleotides are TGTGCCAGCAGTTACGCGTCCGGACAGAGCCCCGAAGCTTTCTTT. It codes for CASSYASGQSPEAFF.

The sample holds a few counts of this clone. The chain links TRBV10-2 to TRBJ1-5; 7 bases match TRBD1. This CDR3 is built from 16 residues. Germline CDR1 reads WSHSY; CDR2 reads SAAADI. Trimming took 0 bases from V and 5 from J; bases not matched to a gene: 7. The CDR3 loop is CASSESDRSPDQPQHF. The CDR3 nucleotides read TGCGCCAGCAGTGAGTCGGACAGGAGCCCCGATCAGCCCCAGCATTTT.

DNA for the CDR3: TGTGCCAGCAGCCAAGAAACAGGTCGATCACCCCTCCACTTT. Translated, it gives CASSQETGRSPLHF. The rearrangement uses TRBV3-1 (or the pseudogene TRBV3-2) and TRBJ1-6; TRBD1 is a possible D gene (5 bases). V was cut by 0 bases and J by 10 bases, with 10 bases left in between. Germline V CDR1 and CDR2: LGHDT, YNNKEL (reference sequence). The CDR3 is 14 amino acids.

The CDR3 here is CASSYSRAGAYNEQFF. CDR3 sequence (DNA): TGTGCCAGCAGTTACTCGAGGGCTGGGGCCTACAATGAGCAGTTCTTC. This chain joins TRBV6-5 and TRBJ2-1; a weak D match, TRBD2 (5 bases). Trimming stripped 0 bases from V and 2 bases from J, with 11 bases between. The CDR3 runs to 16 residues. CDR1 is MNHEY, CDR2 SVGAGI, per germline.

The V gene is TRBV19, the J gene TRBJ1-1, with 9 bases matching TRBD1. This CDR3 comprises 15 residues. With V trimmed by 5 bases and J by 7 bases, 11 bases remained unmatched. CDR1 and CDR2 (germline): LNHDA, SQIVND (reference sequence). The CDR3 DNA sequence: TGTGCCAGTAGTTTGACAGGGGGTTTCTCCAGTGAAGCTTTCTTT. Protein sequence: CASSLTGGFSSEAFF.

This clone has more than one count but fewer than ten. The V gene is TRBV19, the J gene TRBJ1-4; possibly TRBD1 for D (6 bases). V gave up 8 bases and J gave up 6 bases, with 13 bases separating them. CDR1 is LNHDA, CDR2 SQIVND, per germline (reference sequence). The CDR3 is 13 residues long. The CDR3 sequence: CASGQLDYEKLFF. As DNA, the CDR3 is TGTGCCAGTGGACAGTTAGATTATGAAAAACTGTTTTTT.

The chain links TRBV29-1 to TRBJ2-3, with D perhaps TRBD2 (6 bases). Germline V gene data show CDR1 as SQVTM and CDR2 as ANQGSEA. The CDR3 loop spans 12 amino acids. The CDR3 region has the DNA TGCAGGGCGGGACTCCTCACAGATACGCAGTATTTT. Protein sequence: CRAGLLTDTQYF.

The V and J genes are TRBV24-1 and TRBJ2-2; D is uncertain. Germline CDR1 reads KGHDR; CDR2 reads SFDVKD. V lost 4 bases, J lost 6 bases, and 8 bases lay in between. There are 13 residues in the CDR3. The DNA for the CDR3 is TGTGCCACCAGTGACCCCTCCTCCGGGGAGCTGTTTTTT. It encodes CATSDPSSGELFF.

This chain joins TRBV15 and TRBJ1-1; no clear D. The CDR3 spans 13 residues. Per germline, CDR1 LNHNV and CDR2 YYDKDF (reference sequence). V lost 5 bases and J lost 8, with 15 bases in between. CDR3 region: CATSFDSGGEAFF. DNA of the CDR3: TGTGCCACCAGCTTTGATTCGGGAGGGGAAGCTTTCTTT.

The chain recombines TRBV7-8 with TRBJ1-5; 7 nucleotides match TRBD1. The CDR3 sequence is 18 residues long. V was pared by 0 bases and J by 6 bases, with 14 bases of the junction left unmatched. Looked up from germline, CDR1 is SGHVS and CDR2 is FQNEAQ. The CDR3 coding sequence is TGTGCCAGCAGCTTAGCCGTGACAGGGAAGGTTTTTGGTCAGCCCCAGCATTTT. The encoded protein is CASSLAVTGKVFGQPQHF.

This rearrangement joins TRBV5-1 to TRBJ1-1; 10 bases are shared with TRBD1. Germline V lookup: CDR1 SGHRS, CDR2 YFSETQ. CDR3 length equals 13 residues. The ends lost 4 bases at V and 7 bases at J; junction bases unmatched: 4. This chain's CDR3 is CASSIGTGVEAFF. CDR3 bases: TGCGCCAGCAGCATTGGGACAGGGGTTGAAGCTTTCTTT.

With regard to this clone: This CDR3 is also generated by other DNA sequences in the sample. The chain carries TRBV7-9 and TRBJ1-2, with 8 bases lining up with TRBD1. The germline CDR1 and CDR2 sequences are SEHNR and FQNEAQ (reference sequence). The CDR3 is made up of 14 amino acids. After removal of 1 base from V and 2 bases from J, the junction contained 0 bases not matched to a gene. The CDR3 nucleotides read TGTGCCAGCAGCTTAGGGACAGGGAACTATGGCTACACCTTC. Translation: CASSLGTGNYGYTF.

The chain uses TRBV5-1 and TRBJ1-2, with a tentative D call TRBD1 (5 bases). The CDR3 is 11 amino acids. V lost 8 bases and J 6 bases, leaving 11 bases between the germline ends. The germline gives CDR1 SGHRS, CDR2 YFSETQ. CDR3: CASSDTDGYTF. The CDR3 DNA reads TGCGCCAGTTCGGACACAGATGGCTACACCTTC. Full variable domain (outside the CDR3, taken from reference TRBV5-1 and TRBJ1-2): KAGVTQTPRYLIKTRGQQVTLSCSPISGHRSVSWYQQTPGQGLQFLFEYFSETQRNKGNFPGRFSGRQFSNSRSEMNVSTLELGDSALYLCASSDTDGYTFGSGTRLTVV.

This clone occurred once. This chain joins TRBV2 and TRBJ2-5, with D tentatively TRBD2 (5 bases). Trimming took off 3 bases at V and 4 bases at J, with 18 bases between the two ends. This CDR3 is built from 16 residues. Per the germline V gene, CDR1 is SNHLY and CDR2 is FYNNEI. CDR3 DNA sequence: TGTGCCAGCAGTGATGAGCCTAGCATCACTACAGAGACCCAGTACTTC. It encodes CASSDEPSITTETQYF.

The chain uses TRBV18 and TRBJ2-1; TRBD2 agrees at 16 bases. CDR3 length equals 18 residues. CDR1 KGHSH and CDR2 LQKENI come from the germline V gene. The V gene end was trimmed by 4 bases and the J gene end by 8 bases; junction bases not matched to a gene: 11. In DNA, the CDR3 is TGTGCCAGCTCACGAGGGACTAGCGGGGGGGCCTTCGGCGATGAGCAGTTCTTC. Protein: CASSRGTSGGAFGDEQFF.

The sample holds one count of this clone. The rearrangement joins TRBV29-1 to TRBJ2-7; D remains unclear. Trimming pared 7 bases from V and 3 bases from J, leaving 10 bases between. The CDR3 covers 11 residues. Germline CDR1 reads SQVTM; CDR2 reads ANQGSEA. CDR3 protein: CSAADGYEQYF. The CDR3 DNA is TGCAGCGCTGCAGACGGCTACGAGCAGTACTTC.

The chain uses TRBV19 and TRBJ1-1; the match to TRBD1 covers 10 bases. J gave up 11 bases and V 4 bases, and 7 bases lay outside the gene matches. This CDR3 spans 13 amino acids. The germline gives CDR1 LNHDA, CDR2 SQIVND (reference sequence). The CDR3 DNA follows: TGTGCCAGTAGTACCCGTGACAGGGGGCTGGCTTTCTTT. Translating gives CASSTRDRGLAFF.

The rearrangement joins TRBV6-1 to TRBJ1-5, with no clear D. The length of the CDR3 is 13 residues. Germline CDR1 and CDR2: MNHNS and SASEGT. Trimming removed 2 bases at V and 7 bases at J, with 9 bases between. CDR3 sequence (DNA): TGTGCCAGCAGTGAAACGGGAGGACAGCCCCAGCATTTT. This codes for CASSETGGQPQHF.

The chain joins TRBV5-4 to TRBJ1-2; no definite D call. V lost 5 bases and J lost 6, with 11 bases in between. CDR3 length equals 12 residues. Germline lookup yields CDR1 SGHNT and CDR2 YYREEE (reference sequence). The CDR3 DNA reads TGTGCCAGCAGTTTAGACACCAATGGCTACACCTTC. Amino acids: CASSLDTNGYTF.

The genes are TRBV20-1 and TRBJ1-4; 8 bases match TRBD1. Germline values: CDR1 DFQATT, CDR2 SNEGSKA (reference sequence). V lost 3 bases, J lost 5 bases, and 2 bases stayed unmatched. The CDR3 has 13 amino acids. This chain's CDR3 is CSASWDRNEKLFF. The CDR3 DNA reads TGCAGTGCTAGTTGGGACAGGAATGAAAAACTGTTTTTT.